Included here is one TCR beta chain sequence, with context. From germline, CDR1 is SNHLY and CDR2 FYNNEI. The CDR3 sequence is 15 residues long. With 5 bases clipped from V and 4 bases from J, the junction kept 5 bases outside the gene matches. These data are taken from a study of blood T cell repertoires in COVID-19. Study-wide context: Material from acute and convalescent COVID-19 was sourced from the United States, Italy and Spain. T cells, B-cell-depleted T cells, or PBMCs supplied cDNA or gDNA.

The data were produced by immunoSEQ multiplex PCR, yet TCRdb's version contains in-frame clones alone and is incomplete. Altogether about 160,000 clones are present, just under 95% being singletons, with the ten largest covering around 4.6%. The source of this sequence is a woman between 45 and 65 years old with acute or convalescent COVID-19. The sample taken for sequencing was peripheral blood. The V gene is TRBV2, the J gene TRBJ2-2, with 9 bases fitting TRBD1. The DNA for the CDR3 is TGTGCCAGCAGTCTTCTGGGACAGGGCACCGGGGAGCTGTTTTTT. Residues: CASSLLGQGTGELFF. Filled out from reference TRBV2 and TRBJ2-2, the complete variable domain reads EPEVTQTPSHQVTQMGQEVILRCVPISNHLYFYWYRQILGQKVEFLVSFYNNEISEKSEIFDDQFSVERPDGSNFTLKIRSTKLEDSAMYFCASSLLGQGTGELFFGEGSRLTVL.